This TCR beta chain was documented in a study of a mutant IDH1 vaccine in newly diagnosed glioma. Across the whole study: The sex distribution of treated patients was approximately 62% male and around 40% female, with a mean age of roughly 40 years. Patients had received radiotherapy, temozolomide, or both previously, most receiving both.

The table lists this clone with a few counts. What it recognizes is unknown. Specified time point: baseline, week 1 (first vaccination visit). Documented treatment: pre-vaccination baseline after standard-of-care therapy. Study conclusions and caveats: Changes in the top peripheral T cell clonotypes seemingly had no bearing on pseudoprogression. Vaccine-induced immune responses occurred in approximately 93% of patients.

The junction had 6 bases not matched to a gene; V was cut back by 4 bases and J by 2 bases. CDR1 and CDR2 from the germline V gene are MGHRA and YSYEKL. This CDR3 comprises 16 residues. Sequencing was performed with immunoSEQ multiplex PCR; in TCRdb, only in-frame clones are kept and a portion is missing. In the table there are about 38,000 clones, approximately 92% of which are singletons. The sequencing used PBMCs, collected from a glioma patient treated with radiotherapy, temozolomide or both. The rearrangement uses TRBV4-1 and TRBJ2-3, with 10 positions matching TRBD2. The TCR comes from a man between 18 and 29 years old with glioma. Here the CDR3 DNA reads TGCGCCAGCAGCCTACCCCTAGCGGGAGACACAGATACGCAGTATTTT. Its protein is CASSLPLAGDTDTQYF.